The clone carrying this T cell receptor (beta chain) was detected only once. Building of the TCR beta libraries involved iRepertoire HTBI primers and Arm-PCR of CDR3 regions. TCRdb redid the calling of the multiplex PCR reads with MiXCR, one entry per CDR3 protein. The sample holds around 320,000 distinct CDR3 sequences, 16% seen once. From germline, CDR1 is MNHNS and CDR2 SASEGT. The CDR3 covers 15 residues. Trimming stripped 5 bases from V and 5 bases from J, with 16 bases between. Sample time point: newly diagnosed GD, antithyroid drugs for less than 3 months. RNA extracted from PBMCs served as the sequencing template. The sample belongs to a study of regulatory T cells in long-lasting Graves disease. This same sample was also taken into another study, of T cells in Graves' hyperthyroidism and ophthalmopathy. That study adds: Most clonotypes that expanded in the thyroid above 0.001 also showed up in blood.

The sample consisted of peripheral blood mononuclear cells (PBMCs), taken at new diagnosis, from a patient treated with antithyroid drugs. The sequence was obtained from a man in his forties with Graves disease. This chain joins TRBV6-1 and TRBJ1-5, with D uncertain. CDR3 loop: CASSKTHESDQPQHF. The CDR3 bases are TGTGCCAGCAGTAAGACTCATGAAAGCGATCAGCCCCAGCATTTT.